Following are 9 T cell receptor beta chains from one sample sequenced in a study of T cells in women clearing cervical HPV infection (dated by TCRdb to the late 2010s). Libraries were prepared through the immunoSEQ multiplex PCR assay. TCRdb mirrors the immuneACCESS table, restricted to in-frame sequences. Some clones are absent from its copies; in checked studies, under half trace to an unresolved V gene, and the reason for the others is unknown. The sample table on file contains roughly 30,000 clones. Around 8% of the sample rests with the top ten. The sequencing sample was made of blood buffy coat. These receptors were obtained from a woman aged 18-70 years with a cervical HPV16 infection that either progressed to CIN3+ or cleared (not recorded which).

For this clone: The junction does not match germline at one end; this may be a read error. The CDR3 end is not reached by the read, which stops 3 residues before it; the germline J gene fills it in. Within the sample, other DNA sequences also encode this same CDR3. The V gene is TRBV5-6, the J gene TRBJ1-3; D call uncertain. Germline V gene lookup returns CDR1 SGHDT and CDR2 YYEEEE. The CDR3 extends over 13 amino acids. CDR3 loop: CASSLRGGNTIYF. The sequenced CDR3 bases are TGTGCCAGCAGCTTGCGGGGTGGAAACACG.

Remarks on this clone: The read comes to an end 3 residues before the CDR3 does, leaving the germline J gene to fill in the end. V gene TRBV2 combines with J gene TRBJ1-5; D gene unclear. Looked up from germline, CDR1 is SNHLY and CDR2 is FYNNEI. Deletions cut 5 bases from V and 0 bases from J, with 11 bases between. This CDR3 has 15 amino acids. The CDR3 sequence: CASSLDNYSNQPQHF. CDR3 DNA (partial): TGTGCCAGCAGTTTAGACAATTATAGCAATCAGCCC.

Comment on this clone: The read stops 3 residues short of the end of the CDR3; the missing end is completed from the germline J gene. The J gene is TRBJ2-1, the V gene TRBV28; TRBD2 matches at 9 bases. The CDR3 covers 16 residues. The germline V gene has CDR1 MDHEN and CDR2 SYDVKM. The ends lost 7 bases at V and 6 bases at J; junction bases unmatched: 13. The CDR3 loop reads CASTLVSGSRFNEQFF. The sequenced CDR3 bases are TGTGCCAGCACCCTAGTTAGCGGGAGTAGATTCAATGAG.

As concerns this clone: The CDR3 extends 3 residues past the end of the read, so its final part is completed from the germline J gene. The V and J genes are TRBV29-1 and TRBJ1-1; 9 bases fit TRBD1. Germline lookup yields CDR1 SQVTM and CDR2 ANQGSEA. CDR3 length equals 12 residues. The CDR3 is CSVGTGGLGAFF. Incomplete CDR3 DNA: TGCAGCGTAGGAACAGGGGGCCTGGGA.

About this clone itself: Read data end 3 residues before the CDR3 end; the end is taken from the germline J gene. The chain employs TRBV27 and TRBJ2-5; D gene uncertain. Trimming removed 2 bases from V and 5 bases from J, with 18 bases in between. The CDR3 length is 16 residues. CDR1 and CDR2 (germline): MNHEY, SMNVEV (reference sequence). The CDR3 DNA, read in part, is TGTGCCAGCAGTTTAGCGAGCACCTACACCGGGGAGACC. Residues: CASSLASTYTGET. The whole CDR3 protein is CASSLASTYTGETQYF.

Worth noting for this clone: The read finishes 3 residues shy of the CDR3 end, and the germline J gene is used to complete it. The J gene is TRBJ1-2, the V gene TRBV5-1; the match to TRBD1 covers 10 bases. The junction had 3 bases not matched to a gene; V was cut back by 2 bases and J by 5 bases. Germline V CDR1 and CDR2: SGHRS, YFSETQ. The CDR3 has 14 amino acids. The CDR3 reads CASSLPGQGYGYTF. The sequenced part of the CDR3 DNA is TGCGCCAGCAGCTTACCGGGACAGGGGTATGGC. Drawing the rest from reference TRBV5-1 and TRBJ1-2, the complete variable domain is KAGVTQTPRYLIKTRGQQVTLSCSPISGHRSVSWYQQTPGQGLQFLFEYFSETQRNKGNFPGRFSGRQFSNSRSEMNVSTLELGDSALYLCASSLPGQGYGYTFGSGTRLTVV.

A word on this clone: The sequenced fragment ends 3 residues before the CDR3 boundary, so the rest is inferred from the germline J gene. The chain is built from TRBV12-5 and TRBJ1-1, with D perhaps matching TRBD1 (6 bases). The V end lost 7 bases, the J end lost 4 bases, and 16 bases lay between the germline ends. Germline CDR1 is LGHNT and CDR2 is FRNRAP. The CDR3 is made up of 14 amino acids. The part of the CDR3 DNA that was read is TGTGCTAGTGCCCAACAGGGATGGAGCACTGAA. It translates to CASAQQGWSTE. The entire CDR3 protein reads CASAQQGWSTEAFF.

Worth noting for this clone: The CDR3 end lies 3 residues beyond the end of the read and is filled in from the germline J gene. The rearrangement joins TRBV20-1 to TRBJ2-7; TRBD2 agrees at 10 bases. The trim removed 3 bases at V and 6 bases at J, leaving 8 bases unmatched. This CDR3 region has 14 residues. The germline V gene has CDR1 DFQATT and CDR2 SNEGSKA (reference sequence). CDR3 DNA (partial): TGCAGTGCTAGTAGACTAGCGGGTCCTTTCGAG. This gives the protein CSASRLAGPFE. The CDR3 in its entirety is CSASRLAGPFEQYF.

According to its frequency, this clone is medium-sized. The read halts 3 residues ahead of the CDR3 end, with the missing end drawn from the germline J gene. The chain couples TRBV29-1 to TRBJ2-3; D gene unclear. This CDR3 comprises 13 residues. Germline values: CDR1 SQVTM, CDR2 ANQGSEA. V was trimmed by 2 bases and J by 0 bases, leaving 6 bases between them. The CDR3 sequence: CSVERQSTDTQYF. CDR3 DNA, as far as it was read: TGCAGCGTTGAAAGGCAAAGCACAGATACG.